The present entry profiles one T cell receptor beta chain with its context. What antigen it recognizes has not been identified. No base quality information exists; no much larger clone differs at one position. This record belongs to a study of shared clonotypes between healthy human individuals (dated by TCRdb to 2019 to 2021). Notes on the research overall: Three men and a couple of women, aged 18 to 49 years, made up the cohort. Libraries were prepared and TCR repertoires were sequenced by different laboratories using diverse techniques, in order to increase sequencing depth and limit assay-specific biases. To estimate repertoire size and how much clonotypes are shared between individuals, the study performed deep sequencing of blood TCR repertoires from five healthy adults. Leukapheresis yielded between about 0.85 and 9 billion PBMCs per donor. Per donor, three plates each were used for CD4 naive and CD4 memory, two for CD8 naive, and one for CD8 memory. Overall study outcomes, separate from this receptor: Higher generation probabilities were observed for clonotypes shared by all four sorted-subset donors than for non-shared clonotypes. Naive subsets generally had larger estimated clonotype richness than memory subsets. Even with the large sequencing depth, rarefaction of the sorted-subset datasets indicated that sequencing was incomplete. Because the study included a small number of donors, the genetic and exposure-history diversity represented was limited. Based on pairwise subsampling, the degree of clonotype sharing among donors was expected to be affected by sequencing depth. Sampling was restricted to blood, and TCR repertoires in tissues likely differ from the TCR repertoires found in blood. When several donors were compared, the shared fraction of clonotypes was about 5.4% for naive CD4, approximately 3.5% for naive CD8, about 2.5% for memory CD4, and 0.35% to 0.4% for memory CD8.

A distance of 9 bases separates the germline ends of V and J, which lose 4 bases and 1 base respectively. CDR1 and CDR2 were assigned from the germline V gene (reference sequence) as LNHDA and SQIVND. Including the terminal cysteine and phenylalanine, the CDR3 comprises 14 residues. The DNA shown is the 42-base CDR3, in frame from base 1. For the CD8 naive samples, CD45RO-negative cells were positively selected for CCR7, yielding a CD45RA+CCR7+ population from which TemRA cells were excluded. The donors were healthy, HIV-negative adults who had no recently reported acute infections or vaccinations. Only Caucasian adults living in Nashville, Tennessee, USA were represented among the donors. After blood collection by leukapheresis, PBMCs were isolated using Ficoll-Histopaque density gradient centrifugation and then cryopreserved in the vapor phase of liquid nitrogen. Analytical flow cytometry was used to check the purity and quantity of each magnetically sorted T cell population. Each sorted fraction had its genomic DNA isolated and then quantified by UV absorbance on a Nanodrop 2000c.

Using the deep immunoSEQ assay, multiplex PCR amplified TCR CDR3 regions from genomic DNA. For each cell subset, the extracted genomic DNA was distributed evenly across all wells of several immunoSEQ 96-well plates, and each plate served as one replicate. For sorted subsets, around 200 ng genomic DNA, equal to 30,000 to 35,000 T cell genomes, was loaded into each replicate PCR. Purified libraries were quantified with a Qubit 3.0 fluorometer, sized on a Bioanalyzer 2100, and re-quantified with the KAPA Library Quantification kit. Each immunoSEQ 96-well plate was sequenced on its own single-read 150-cycle Illumina NextSeq 550 flow cell. The authors' analysis ran thus. Because the immunoSEQ output held only junctional sequences and lacked quality scores, the filtering could not match the filtering applied to full-length reads. To assign V/J genes and CDR3, sequences were annotated against IMGT germline references using PyIR, a Python wrapper for IgBLAST v1.9. Reads with weak V/J assignments (E-value above 1e-6), missing CDR3, stop codons, out-of-frame junctions, or ambiguous translated residues were removed. A V3J clonotype was defined by an identical inferred V gene, J gene, and CDR3 amino acid sequence. The percentage overlap between two repertoires was calculated by dividing the number of shared unique clonotypes by the size of the smaller repertoire. Richness of each repertoire was evaluated using RTK rarefaction, the Chao1 estimator, and Recon v2.1 estimates of unobserved clonotypes. For all TCRbeta clonotypes obtained by the gDNA method from a few donors, generation probabilities were computed with OLGA. TCRdb retrieved this table from immuneACCESS and kept in-frame rearrangements only. Not all clones are present; in checked studies, unresolved V genes account for under half, and no reason is known for the remainder. The DNA was the basis for D and trimming; V, J and clone size are from that table. The sample profile shows about 2 million clones; approximately 94% of them were found once. The ten largest clonotypes hold 1% to 1.5% of the sample.

The sequence links TRBV19 to TRBJ2-3, and possibly TRBD2, on 6 matching bases. The material sequenced was naive CD8+ T cells sorted from blood. Reading the label with the study, this specimen's cell subset or site is: CD45RA+CCR7+. The source of this sequence is a man between 18 and 29 years old in good health. The bases read TGTGCCAGTAGTACCCCGGGAGGCACAGATACGCAGTATTTT. Its protein product is CASSTPGGTDTQYF. The full variable domain, with segments outside the CDR3 supplied by the reference TRBV19 and TRBJ2-3 proteins, appears as DGGITQSPKYLFRKEGQNVTLSCEQNLNHDAMYWYRQDPGQGLRLIYYSQIVNDFQKGDIAEGYSVSREKKESFPLTVTSAQKNPTAFYLCASSTPGGTDTQYFGPGTRLTVL.